These T cell receptor beta chains were read from a single sample in a study of Ad26.COV2.S vaccination and SARS-CoV-2 variants. This table comes from immunoSEQ multiplex PCR, and its TCRdb copy is limited to in-frame clones, with some not included. Found here are approximately 400,000 clones, 83% of them singletons; the top ten hold 7.4%. This specimen was peripheral blood, taken in a trial of Ad26.COV2.S vaccine versus placebo. Source of these receptors: a person between 18 and 59 years old who received the Ad26.COV2.S COVID-19 vaccine or a placebo. CDR3s include the opening cysteine and the closing phenylalanine or tryptophan. A D gene is named only where the DNA matches it firmly. Not every row has a clone size; where given, it reads once, few, many or a size class.

TRBJ2-3 | - | - | TRBV7-2 | TGTGCCAGCAGCCCCCGGGACCTAGCCACAGATACGCAGTATTTT | CASSPRDLATDTQYF
TRBJ1-2 | - | - | TRBV20-1 | TGCAGTGCACCCCAAGAAGGCTACACCTTC | CSAPQEGYTF
TRBJ1-5 | - | - | TRBV19 | TGTGCCAGCCGCAGGGCCGGGAGCAATCAGCCCCAGCATTTT | CASRRAGSNQPQHF
TRBJ1-2 | - | - | TRBV29-1 | TGCAGCGTTGCGGGAAGTTGGGGCTACACCTTC | CSVAGSWGYTF
TRBJ2-1 | - | - | TRBV6-5 | TGTGCCAGCACCTCCGTGTACAATGAGCAGTTCTTC | CASTSVYNEQFF
TRBJ2-5 | - | - | TRBV30 | TGTGCCTGGAGTGTATACGGGGGCGAGACCCAGTACTTC | CAWSVYGGETQYF
TRBJ1-5 | - | TRBD1 | TRBV27 | TGTGCCAGCAGTTGGACAGGGTTAAATCAGCCCCAGCATTTT | CASSWTGLNQPQHF
TRBJ1-1 | - | - | TRBV19 | TGTGCCAGCCAGTCAACCATGAACACTGAAGCTTTCTTT | CASQSTMNTEAFF
TRBJ2-7 | - | - | TRBV19 | TGTGCCAGTAGTATAGGAGGGGGGGGAACCATTTACTACGAGCAGTACTTC | CASSIGGGGTIYYEQYF
TRBJ2-5 | - | TRBD2 | TRBV19 | TGTGCCAGTAGTATAGTCGCTCTAGCGGTCCAAGAGACCCAGTACTTC | CASSIVALAVQETQYF
TRBJ2-6 | - | - | TRBV19 | TGTGCCAGTAGTACCCTCGGGTCTGGGGCCAACGTCCTGACTTTC | CASSTLGSGANVLTF
TRBJ1-2 | - | - | TRBV4-1 | TGCGCCAGCAGCCAAGATGGGGACTTCTATGGCTACACCTTC | CASSQDGDFYGYTF
TRBJ2-7 | once | - | TRBV3-1/TRBV3-2 | TGTGCCAGCAGCTTCAGGGGAGTTCCCGAGCAGTACTTC | CASSFRGVPEQYF
TRBJ2-3 | - | TRBD2 | TRBV6-5 | TGTGCCAGCAGGCAACTAGCGGGGGCAGATACGCAGTATTTT | CASRQLAGADTQYF
TRBJ2-3 | - | TRBD1 | TRBV5-1 | TGCGCCAGCAAGAAACAGGGGGCAACAGATACGCAGTATTTT | CASKKQGATDTQYF
TRBJ1-5 | - | - | TRBV5-5 | TGTGCCAGCAGCTTGGCCCAGGGGTCCAATCAGCCCCAGCATTTT | CASSLAQGSNQPQHF
TRBJ1-5 | - | - | TRBV3-1/TRBV3-2 | TGTGCCAGCAGCCCCGCGACAGGCTTTAATCAGCCCCAGCATTTT | CASSPATGFNQPQHF
TRBJ2-5 | - | TRBD2 | TRBV6-5 | TGTGCCAGCACAGGACTAGCGGAAGAGACCCAGTACTTC | CASTGLAEETQYF
TRBJ2-2 | - | - | TRBV15 | TGTGCCACCAGCAGAGATCGGGGGACCGGGGAGCTGTTTTTT | CATSRDRGTGELFF
TRBJ2-2 | - | - | TRBV6-4 | TGTGCCAGCAGTGACACCTTCACCGGGGAGCTGTTTTTT | CASSDTFTGELFF
TRBJ1-5 | - | - | TRBV7-9 | TGTGCCAGCAGCTTAGGTTCAGGTGGAGGGAGTCAGCCCCAGCATTTT | CASSLGSGGGSQPQHF
TRBJ2-6 | - | - | TRBV4-3 | TGCGCCAGCAGCCTCCAAGCCGGCCCCCTGGGGGCCAACGTCCTGACTTTC | CASSLQAGPLGANVLTF
TRBJ2-2 | - | - | TRBV21-1 | TGTGCCAGCAGACGCCCCGTTCGTGCAAGAGCCGGGGAGCTGTTTTTT | CASRRPVRARAGELFF
TRBJ1-1 | - | - | TRBV5-6 | TGTGCCAGCAGCCTGGTTAGGGGGGCGGCTTTTGACACTGAAGCTTTCTTT | CASSLVRGAAFDTEAFF
TRBJ2-1 | once | - | TRBV5-6 | TGTGCCAGCAGCTCAGGGGTTGAGCAGTTCTTC | CASSSGVEQFF
TRBJ2-1 | - | - | TRBV19 | TGTGCCAGTAGTGAACCGGGACGTGAGGAGCAGTTCTTC | CASSEPGREEQFF
TRBJ1-5 | - | - | TRBV19 | TGTGCCAGTAGTTCACGGGCCCTAAGGAGCAATCAGCCCCAGCATTTT | CASSSRALRSNQPQHF
TRBJ2-1 | - | - | TRBV3-1/TRBV3-2 | TGTGCCAGCAGCCAAGATCCTAGGGGGGGTTACAATGAGCAGTTCTTC | CASSQDPRGGYNEQFF
TRBJ1-4 | - | TRBD1 | TRBV6-7 | TGTGCCAGCTGTCTGTCCGCGACAGGGGATAATTTTAATGAAAAACTGTTTTTT | CASCLSATGDNFNEKLFF
TRBJ2-2 | - | - | TRBV5-1 | TGCGCCAGCAGCCTGGAGGCGACCGGTGGGCTGTTTTTT | CASSLEATGGLFF
TRBJ2-7 | - | - | TRBV19 | TGTGCCAGTAGTATTTTTGGCGAGCAGTACTTC | CASSIFGEQYF
TRBJ2-4 | - | TRBD2 | TRBV19 | TGTGCCAGCACTAGCGGGGGCTACTATACCAAAAACATTCAGTACTTC | CASTSGGYYTKNIQYF
TRBJ1-1 | - | - | TRBV10-3 | TGTGCCATCAGTACCGGACGGGGTGAAGCTTTCTTT | CAISTGRGEAFF
TRBJ1-1 | - | - | TRBV7-2 | TGTGCCAGCAGCTTTGGCAGGAGGAACACTGAAGCTTTCTTT | CASSFGRRNTEAFF
TRBJ1-1 | - | - | TRBV15 | TGTGCCACCAGCCCGCCGGATATCGGGAACACTGAAGCTTTCTTT | CATSPPDIGNTEAFF
TRBJ2-7 | - | TRBD1 | TRBV7-9 | TGTGCCAGCAGCCGTAGGGACAGCCACGAGCAGTACTTC | CASSRRDSHEQYF
TRBJ1-1 | few | - | TRBV29-1 | TGCAGCGTTAGAGGGATTAACACTGAAGCTTTCTTT | CSVRGINTEAFF
TRBJ2-5 | - | TRBD1 | TRBV7-2 | TGTGCCAGCAGCCCAAGCAGGGGGACAGAGACCCAGTACTTC | CASSPSRGTETQYF
TRBJ2-7 | - | TRBD2 | TRBV11-3 | TGTGCCAGCAGCCCCAGCGGGGATACCGTCGGGGGCGAGCAGTACTTC | CASSPSGDTVGGEQYF
TRBJ2-7 | - | TRBD2 | TRBV4-3 | TGCGCCAGCAGCCATGTCGGGGGGGCCGGGGACGAGCAGTACTTC | CASSHVGGAGDEQYF
TRBJ1-3 | - | - | TRBV7-2 | TGTGCCAGCAGTCCAGGGGACTGGAACACCATATATTTT | CASSPGDWNTIYF
TRBJ2-1 | once | - | TRBV29-1 | TGCAGCGTGGGGGGACCACCTATCTCCTACAATGAGCAGTTCTTC | CSVGGPPISYNEQFF